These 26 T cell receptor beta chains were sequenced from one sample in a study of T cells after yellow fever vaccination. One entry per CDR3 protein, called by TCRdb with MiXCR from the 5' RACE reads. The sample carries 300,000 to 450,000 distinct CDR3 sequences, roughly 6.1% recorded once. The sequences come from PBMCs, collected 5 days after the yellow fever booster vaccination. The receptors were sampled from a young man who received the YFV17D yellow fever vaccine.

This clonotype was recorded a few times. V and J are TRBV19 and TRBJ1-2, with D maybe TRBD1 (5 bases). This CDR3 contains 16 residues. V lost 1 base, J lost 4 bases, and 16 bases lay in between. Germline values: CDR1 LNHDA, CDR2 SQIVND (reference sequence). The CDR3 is CASSIVGDVFVYGYTF. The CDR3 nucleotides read TGTGCCAGTAGTATAGTGGGGGATGTATTCGTCTATGGCTACACCTTC. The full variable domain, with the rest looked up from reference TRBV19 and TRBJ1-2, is DGGITQSPKYLFRKEGQNVTLSCEQNLNHDAMYWYRQDPGQGLRLIYYSQIVNDFQKGDIAEGYSVSREKKESFPLTVTSAQKNPTAFYLCASSIVGDVFVYGYTFGSGTRLTVV.

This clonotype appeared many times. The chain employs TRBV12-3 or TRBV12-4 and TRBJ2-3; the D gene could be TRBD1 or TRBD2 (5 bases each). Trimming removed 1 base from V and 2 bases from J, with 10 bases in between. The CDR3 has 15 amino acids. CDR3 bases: TGTGCCAGCAGTTTAGGAGGGGCCTACACAGATACGCAGTATTTT. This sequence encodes CASSLGGAYTDTQYF.

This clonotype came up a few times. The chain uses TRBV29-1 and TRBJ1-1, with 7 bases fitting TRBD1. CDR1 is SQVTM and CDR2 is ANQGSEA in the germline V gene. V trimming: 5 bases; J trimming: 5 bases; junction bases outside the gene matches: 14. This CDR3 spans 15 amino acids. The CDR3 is CSVPQGDRADTEAFF. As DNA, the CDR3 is TGCAGCGTTCCACAGGGAGACAGGGCGGATACTGAAGCTTTCTTT.

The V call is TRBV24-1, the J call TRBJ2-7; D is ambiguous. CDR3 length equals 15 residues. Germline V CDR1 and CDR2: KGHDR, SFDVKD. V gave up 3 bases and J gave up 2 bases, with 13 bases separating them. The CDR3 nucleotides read TGTGCCACCAGTGATAGATCTGGTTCTCCCTACGAGCAGTACTTC. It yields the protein CATSDRSGSPYEQYF.

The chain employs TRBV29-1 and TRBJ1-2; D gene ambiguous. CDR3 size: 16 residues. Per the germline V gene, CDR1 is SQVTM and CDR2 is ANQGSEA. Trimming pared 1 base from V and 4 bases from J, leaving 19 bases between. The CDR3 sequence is CSVEGWSQTPSYGYTF. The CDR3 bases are TGCAGCGTTGAAGGTTGGAGCCAAACCCCTAGCTATGGCTACACCTTC.

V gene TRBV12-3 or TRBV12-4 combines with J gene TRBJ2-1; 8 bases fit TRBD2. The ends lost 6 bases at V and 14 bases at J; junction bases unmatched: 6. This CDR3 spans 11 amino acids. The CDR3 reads CASSRGGEEFF. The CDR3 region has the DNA TGTGCCAGCAGCCGGGGGGGGGAGGAGTTCTTC.

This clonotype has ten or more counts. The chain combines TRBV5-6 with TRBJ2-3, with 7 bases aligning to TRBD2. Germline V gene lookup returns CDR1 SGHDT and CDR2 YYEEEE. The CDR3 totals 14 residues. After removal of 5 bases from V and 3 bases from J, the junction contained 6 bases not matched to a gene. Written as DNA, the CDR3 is TGTGCCAGCAGGCGGGCCGGGGGGACAGATACGCAGTATTTT. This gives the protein CASRRAGGTDTQYF. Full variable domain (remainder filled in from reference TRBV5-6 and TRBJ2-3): DAGVTQSPTHLIKTRGQQVTLRCSPKSGHDTVSWYQQALGQGPQFIFQYYEEEERQRGNFPDRFSGHQFPNYSSELNVNALLLGDSALYLCASRRAGGTDTQYFGPGTRLTVL.

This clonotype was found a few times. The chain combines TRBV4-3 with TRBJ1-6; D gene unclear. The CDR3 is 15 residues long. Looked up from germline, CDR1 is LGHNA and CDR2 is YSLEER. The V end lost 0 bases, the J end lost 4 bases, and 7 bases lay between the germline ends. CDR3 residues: CASSQDESYNSPLHF. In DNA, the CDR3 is TGCGCCAGCAGCCAAGATGAAAGTTATAATTCACCCCTCCACTTT.

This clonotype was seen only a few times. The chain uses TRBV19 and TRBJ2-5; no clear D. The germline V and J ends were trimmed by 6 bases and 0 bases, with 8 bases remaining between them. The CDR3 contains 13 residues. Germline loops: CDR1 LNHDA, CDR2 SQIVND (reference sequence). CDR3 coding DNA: TGTGCCAGTAGCACCAGGTACCAAGAGACCCAGTACTTC. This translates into CASSTRYQETQYF.

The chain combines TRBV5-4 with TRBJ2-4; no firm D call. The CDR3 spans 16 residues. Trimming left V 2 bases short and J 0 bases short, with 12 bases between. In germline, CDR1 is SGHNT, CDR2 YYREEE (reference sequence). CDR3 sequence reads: CASSLGGNLAKNIQYF. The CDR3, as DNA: TGTGCCAGCAGCTTAGGTGGAAACCTAGCCAAAAACATTCAGTACTTC.

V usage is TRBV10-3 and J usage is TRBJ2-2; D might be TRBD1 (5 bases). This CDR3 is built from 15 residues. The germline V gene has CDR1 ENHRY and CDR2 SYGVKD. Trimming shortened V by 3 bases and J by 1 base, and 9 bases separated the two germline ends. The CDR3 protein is CAISESTGNTGELFF. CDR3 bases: TGTGCCATCAGTGAAAGCACAGGGAACACCGGGGAGCTGTTTTTT.

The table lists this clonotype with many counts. CDR3 loop: CASSQELLAGELFF. DNA of the CDR3: TGTGCCAGCAGCCAAGAGTTACTAGCCGGGGAGCTGTTTTTT. V usage is TRBV4-2 and J usage is TRBJ2-2; possibly TRBD2 for D (5 bases). V lost 0 bases, J lost 6 bases, and 8 bases lay in between. CDR3 length equals 14 residues. Germline V gene sequence: CDR1 LGHNA, CDR2 YNFKEQ.

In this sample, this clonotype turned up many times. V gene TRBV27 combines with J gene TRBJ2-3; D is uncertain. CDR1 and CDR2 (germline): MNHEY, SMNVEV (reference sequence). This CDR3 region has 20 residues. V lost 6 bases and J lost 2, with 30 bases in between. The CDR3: CASSHGSDNDGTVTTDTQYF. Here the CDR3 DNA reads TGTGCCAGCAGCCACGGTTCCGACAATGACGGCACCGTCACCACAGATACGCAGTATTTT.

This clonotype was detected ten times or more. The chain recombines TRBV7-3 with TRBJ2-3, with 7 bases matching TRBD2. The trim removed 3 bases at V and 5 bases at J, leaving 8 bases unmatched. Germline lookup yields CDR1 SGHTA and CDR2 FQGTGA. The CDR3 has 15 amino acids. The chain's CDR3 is CASSFRSGEGDTQYF. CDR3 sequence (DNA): TGTGCCAGCAGCTTTAGGAGCGGGGAAGGAGATACGCAGTATTTT.

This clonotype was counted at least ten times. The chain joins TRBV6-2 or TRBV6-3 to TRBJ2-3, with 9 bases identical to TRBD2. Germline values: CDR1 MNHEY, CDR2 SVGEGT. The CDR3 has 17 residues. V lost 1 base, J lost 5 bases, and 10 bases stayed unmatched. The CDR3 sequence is CASSYYAAGGPQDTQYF. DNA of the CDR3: TGTGCCAGCAGTTACTACGCTGCGGGAGGGCCCCAAGATACGCAGTATTTT.

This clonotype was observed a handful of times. CDR3 in amino acids: CAISESSFHEQYF. The CDR3 DNA reads TGTGCCATCAGTGAGTCATCCTTCCACGAGCAGTACTTC. The chain employs TRBV10-3 and TRBJ2-7; D not resolved. This CDR3 is 13 amino acids long. From germline, CDR1 is ENHRY and CDR2 SYGVKD. With 0 bases removed from V and 5 bases from J, the gap between germline ends came to 8 bases.

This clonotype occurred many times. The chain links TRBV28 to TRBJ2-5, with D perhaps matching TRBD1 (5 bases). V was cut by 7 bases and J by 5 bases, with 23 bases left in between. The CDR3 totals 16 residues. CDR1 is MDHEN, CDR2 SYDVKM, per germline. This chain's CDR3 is CASTPALGVIGETQYF. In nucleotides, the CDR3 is TGTGCCAGCACCCCGGCTCTAGGGGTAATTGGGGAGACCCAGTACTTC.

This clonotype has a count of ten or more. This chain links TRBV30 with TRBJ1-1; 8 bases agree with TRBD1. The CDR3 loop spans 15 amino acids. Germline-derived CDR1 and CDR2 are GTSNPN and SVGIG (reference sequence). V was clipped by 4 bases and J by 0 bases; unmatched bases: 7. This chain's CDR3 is CAWNRGSFLNTEAFF. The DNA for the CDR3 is TGTGCCTGGAACAGGGGGAGTTTTTTGAACACTGAAGCTTTCTTT.

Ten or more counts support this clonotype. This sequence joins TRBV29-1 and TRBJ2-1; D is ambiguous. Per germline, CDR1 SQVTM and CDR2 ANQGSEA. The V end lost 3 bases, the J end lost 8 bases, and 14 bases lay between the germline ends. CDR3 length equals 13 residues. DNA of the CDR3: TGCAGCGTTGATCACGGGCCAGGCGATGAGCAGTTCTTC. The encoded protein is CSVDHGPGDEQFF.

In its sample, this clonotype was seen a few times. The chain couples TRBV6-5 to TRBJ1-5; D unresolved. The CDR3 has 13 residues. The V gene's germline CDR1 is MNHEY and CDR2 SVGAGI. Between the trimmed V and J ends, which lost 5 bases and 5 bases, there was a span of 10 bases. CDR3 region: CASSNRGDQPQHF. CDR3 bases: TGTGCCAGCAGTAACCGTGGGGATCAGCCCCAGCATTTT.

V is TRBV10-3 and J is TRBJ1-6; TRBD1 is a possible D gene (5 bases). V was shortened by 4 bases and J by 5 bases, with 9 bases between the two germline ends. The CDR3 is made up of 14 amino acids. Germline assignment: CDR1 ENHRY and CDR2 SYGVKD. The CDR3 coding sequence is TGTGCCATCAGTGCCGGGACGGATAATTCACCCCTCCACTTT. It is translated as CAISAGTDNSPLHF.

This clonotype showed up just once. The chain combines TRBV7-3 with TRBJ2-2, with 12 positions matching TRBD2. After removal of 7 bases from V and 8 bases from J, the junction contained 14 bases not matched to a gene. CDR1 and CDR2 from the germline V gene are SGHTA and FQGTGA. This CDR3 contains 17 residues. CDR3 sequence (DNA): TGTGCCAGCAACCCCGTGCGGCTAGCGGGAGGGATGGGGGAGCTGTTTTTT. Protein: CASNPVRLAGGMGELFF.

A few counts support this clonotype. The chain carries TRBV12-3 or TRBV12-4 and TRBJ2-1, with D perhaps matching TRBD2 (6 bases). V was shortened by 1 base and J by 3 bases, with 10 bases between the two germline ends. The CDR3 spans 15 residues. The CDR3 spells CASSLGVADYNEQFF. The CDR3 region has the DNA TGTGCCAGCAGTTTAGGGGTAGCGGACTACAATGAGCAGTTCTTC.

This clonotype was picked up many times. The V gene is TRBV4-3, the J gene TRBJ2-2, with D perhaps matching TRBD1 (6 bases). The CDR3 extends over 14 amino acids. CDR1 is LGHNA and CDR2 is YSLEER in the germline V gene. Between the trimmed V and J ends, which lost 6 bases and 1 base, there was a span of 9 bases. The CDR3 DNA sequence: TGCGCCAGCAGGACACAGGGGAACACCGGGGAGCTGTTTTTT. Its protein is CASRTQGNTGELFF.

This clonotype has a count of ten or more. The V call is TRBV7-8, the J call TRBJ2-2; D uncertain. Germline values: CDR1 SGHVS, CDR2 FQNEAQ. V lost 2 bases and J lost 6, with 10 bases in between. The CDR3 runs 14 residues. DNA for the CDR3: TGTGCCAGCAGCTTATTTATAGGGTCCGGGGAGCTGTTTTTT. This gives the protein CASSLFIGSGELFF.

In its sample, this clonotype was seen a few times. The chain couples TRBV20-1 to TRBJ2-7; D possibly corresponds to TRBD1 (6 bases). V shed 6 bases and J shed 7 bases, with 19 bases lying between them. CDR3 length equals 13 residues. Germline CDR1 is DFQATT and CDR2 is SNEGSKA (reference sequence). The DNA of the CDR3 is TGCAGTGCGGTGTATGGGGGCGGCAGGGAGCAGTACTTC. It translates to CSAVYGGGREQYF.